This T cell receptor (beta chain) emerged from a study of cytomegalovirus exposure and HLA in healthy donors (dated by TCRdb to about 2017). Looking at the study overall: According to an earlier analysis of several hundred of the donors, 150 million to 200 million T cells yielded 117 million unique TCR beta sequences and about 300 Gb of sequence data. Using immunosequencing, the study profiled T cell repertoires from 640 or so subjects and related those repertoires to cytomegalovirus serostatus. Alongside the repertoire data, information on donor age, sex, ethnicity and CMV serostatus was compiled. In addition to the first cohort of approximately 650 subjects, a separate validation cohort of around 110 different subjects was used. In the later analysis, no new phenotypic data were used to find candidate immune exposures; instead, reliance was placed on TCR beta sequences and their occurrence across donors. An early release that covered fewer than 800 HLA-typed donors contained 250 to 350 gigabases of sequencing data and 70 million to 100 million unique TCR sequences. A later analysis re-examined previously published TCR beta repertoires from more than 550 donors and added high-resolution HLA genotyping to investigate patterns of TCR occurrence. The study aimed to test whether cataloging public T cell receptors could reveal signatures of past pathogen exposure. Typing coverage differed by locus: A, B, C, DRB1 and DQB1 were typed in about 620-640 donors, DQA1 in roughly 500, DPA1 in approximately 600, and DPB1 in just under 490. All discovery cohort repertoires had been generated on a single sequencing platform. Among some 410 genotyped donors of the cohort, an average of roughly 230,000 unique TCR beta nucleotide sequences was sequenced per donor, of which roughly 17% were non-productive. A later genetic analysis used genome-wide SNP genotypes for about 65% of the 666 donors, treating that subset as a discovery cohort. Class I and class II HLA loci were covered by the typing at four-digit resolution. A few DR-DQ haplotypes were treated as single units for association and clustering because of strong linkage in the cohort. An earlier analysis of approximately 500 of the donors applied high-throughput TCR beta sequencing to assess whether each TCR beta V gene segment acted as functional or pseudogenic. The study combined high-throughput TCR immunosequencing, statistical association of individual TCRs with disease status, and machine learning to predict cytomegalovirus infection status. The genetic ancestry cluster associated with self-reported Caucasian donors included 70% to 85% of the roughly 400 genotyped donors. Broader findings and caveats from the paper: The 87-base-pair reads could not distinguish some IMGT-functional V segments, including TRBV6-2 and TRBV6-3, so those segments were excluded. Because HLA typing was unavailable for some donors at each locus, only the typed subset was used in association tests. In a later analysis, several top co-occurrence clusters were reported to appear linked to parvovirus B19, influenza, CMV and Epstein-Barr virus. In a later analysis, HLA-associated TCR beta chains were found to be more clonally expanded and to have lower generation probabilities than equally common non-associated chains. According to a later analysis, most CMV-associated TCR beta chains appeared to be HLA-restricted, and the HLA associations seemed to be driven largely by CMV exposure. V-gene and J-gene trimming of TCR beta chains was associated with a missense DCLRE1C variant in a later genetic analysis, and the association was replicated in an independent cohort. According to a later analysis, TCR association rates differed among HLA loci, with DRB1 alleles showing the most associated TCRs and HLA-C alleles showing the fewest. Strong co-occurrence of HLA alleles, especially DR and DQ, made assigning TCR associations to individual alleles difficult. In a later analysis, over 15,000 TCR beta sequences were associated with specific HLA alleles at a false discovery rate of 0.05. A further reported finding was that TCR beta sequences accurately predicted the HLA-A and HLA-B alleles for most subjects in the first cohort. The sequencing pipeline was judged likely to have produced a cluster of highly shared sequence variants as a technical artifact. The study gave a list of 150 to 200 TCR beta chains associated with cytomegalovirus. It was suggested by the authors that the approach could potentially be generalized to other disease states and immunological phenotypes. Most TCR sequences were observed very rarely across donors, whereas some public TCRs were present in many individuals. Immune exposure information for the cohort was limited to CMV serostatus. In an earlier analysis of more than 450 of the donors, most TCR beta V segments were observed in productive rearrangements about 87% or about 30% of the time, broadly matching IMGT annotations. The presence/absence analyses assumed that sequencing depth was roughly uniform across donors, and that assumption may not be true. Only TCR beta chains were sequenced in this cohort, and the absence of alpha or paired-chain data limited detectable features. Three of the identified cytomegalovirus-associated TCR beta chains were confirmed in vitro to be specific for cytomegalovirus antigens. The classifier was reported to diagnose cytomegalovirus status with high specificity and sensitivity in both the original and validation cohorts. Because counts were too low, roughly 17 rarely observed V segments, including chromosome 9 orphons, were left out of the earlier analysis of about 500 of the donors. In a later genetic analysis, fewer N-insertions in productive TCRs were reported among donors in an Asian-associated ancestry cluster than the approximately 670-donor mean. Linkage disequilibrium might explain the correlated functional status among segregating V segments, but an unknown experimental factor could not be excluded.

Library preparation used the immunoSEQ multiplex PCR assay. The multiplex PCR relied on a mix of 60 forward primers for TCR Vbeta segments and 13 reverse primers for TCR Jbeta segments. Amplification of the CDR3 region of rearranged TCR beta genes was performed with a multiplex PCR assay on genomic DNA. On the Illumina HiSeq System, the amplified TCR beta libraries were sequenced as 87-base-pair reads. Processing in the source paper ran as follows. A later analysis tallied around 80 million unique TCR beta chains across the 550 to 850 repertoires, and around 9.9 million of those chains were shared by two or more donors. A nearest-neighbor algorithm error-corrected the raw reads and collapsed the reads into unique sequences, merging closely related sequences to remove PCR and sequencing errors. Alignment of CDR3 sequences to IMGT reference sequences was used to assign V, D and J gene segments. For a sequence to be retained, at least a six-nucleotide match to both a V gene segment and a J gene segment was required. Rearrangements were called productive when the CDR3 lacked stop codons and stayed in frame with V and J; all others were non-productive. Following IMGT convention, CDR3 was defined as the stretch from the second conserved V-encoded cysteine up to the conserved J-encoded phenylalanine. Sequences without an unambiguous match to a single V gene segment were excluded from the earlier analysis of 500 to 700 of the donors. An earlier analysis of 450 to 650 of the donors called V segments functional above 56.7% productive rearrangements and segregating when the between-donor standard deviation exceeded 5%. A statistical classification framework was built to diagnose cytomegalovirus status from the catalog of TCR beta chain sequences. In a later analysis, TCR nucleotide sequences were compared against IMGT/GENE-DB human TR gene sequences so that V and J genes could be assigned. The TCRdist pipeline was used in a later analysis to assign CDR3 sequences and most-parsimonious VDJ recombination scenarios. In a later analysis, each TCR beta chain was defined by its CDR3 amino acid sequence together with its V-gene family, and reads lacking a unique V-gene family were excluded. As a way to deal with suspected cross-contamination and a sequencing artifact, a later analysis dropped 450 to 600 nucleotide sequences that were highly shared and had low generation probability. In a later analysis, a clonal expansion index for each public chain was calculated from normalized within-repertoire ranks of inferred template counts. In a later analysis, generation probabilities were computed with a VDJ recombination model fitted to out-of-frame rearrangements, and the resulting probabilities were checked against IGoR. In a later analysis, hypergeometric tests were used to score TCR-TCR, TCR-HLA and TCR-CMV co-occurrence, with a repertoire-size bias correction applied to TCR pairs. False discovery rates were estimated in a later analysis by permuting HLA or CMV assignments 20 times. In a later analysis, co-occurring TCRs were grouped using DBSCAN, with TCRdist sequence similarity added in when clustering inside HLA-allele-positive subsets. Repertoires with fewer than 30,000 or more than 120,000 public chains, plus five repertoires with anomalous nucleotide sharing, were excluded from co-occurrence clustering. TCRdb provides this immuneACCESS table in a form limited to in-frame rearrangements. Some clones are lacking; in checked studies, under half of them reflect an unresolved V gene, and why the rest are absent is not known. V and J calls plus clone size are reproduced from that table; the DNA served to infer D and trimming. The sample yields roughly 150,000 clones; 83% were counted once. About 3.8% of the sample goes to the ten largest clones.

About this clone itself: What this receptor recognizes is not known. No base qualities exist here, and no much larger clone lies one base off it.

In total, around 600 healthy bone marrow donors made up the cohort. At the time of sampling, every cohort member was nominally healthy, though immune exposures that went unrecorded were likely present. The donor tested CMV seropositive and was one of the 289 seropositive cohort members. Each donor provided a peripheral blood sample, and peripheral blood mononuclear cells were used for TCR beta sequencing. The Qiagen DNeasy Blood Extraction Kit was used to extract genomic DNA from the blood cell samples. CDR1 is given as PRHDT and CDR2 as FYEKMQ, both from the germline V gene (reference sequence). Trimming removed 5 bases from V and 7 bases from J, leaving 5 bases between the germline ends. Inclusive of the bounding cysteine and phenylalanine, the CDR3 is 11 residues long. Here the CDR3 DNA is all that survives: 33 bases in frame from base 1.

This TCR came from a man between 45 and 60 years old in good health and CMV-seropositive. The specimen was PBMCs. The chain is assembled from TRBV13 and TRBJ2-2; the D gene identity is not certain. The DNA sequence is as follows: TGTGCCAGCAGCCCCAGCGGGGAGCTGTTTTTT. This is translated as CASSPSGELFF.